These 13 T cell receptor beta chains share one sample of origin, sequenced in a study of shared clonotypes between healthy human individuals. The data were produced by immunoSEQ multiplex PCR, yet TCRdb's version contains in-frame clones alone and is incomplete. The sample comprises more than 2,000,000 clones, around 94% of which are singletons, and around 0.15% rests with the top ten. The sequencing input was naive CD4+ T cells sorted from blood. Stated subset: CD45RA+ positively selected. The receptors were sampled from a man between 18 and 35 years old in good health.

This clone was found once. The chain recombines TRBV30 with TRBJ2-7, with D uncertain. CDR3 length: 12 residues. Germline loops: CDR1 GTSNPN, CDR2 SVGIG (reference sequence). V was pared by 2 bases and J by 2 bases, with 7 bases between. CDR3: CAWSQDPYEQYF. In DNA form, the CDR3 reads TGTGCCTGGAGTCAGGACCCCTACGAGCAGTACTTC. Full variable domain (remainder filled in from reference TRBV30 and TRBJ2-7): SQTIHQWPATLVQPVGSPLSLECTVEGTSNPNLYWYRQAAGRGLQLLFYSVGIGQISSEVPQNLSASRPQDRQFILSSKKLLLSDSGFYLCAWSQDPYEQYFGPGTRLTVT.

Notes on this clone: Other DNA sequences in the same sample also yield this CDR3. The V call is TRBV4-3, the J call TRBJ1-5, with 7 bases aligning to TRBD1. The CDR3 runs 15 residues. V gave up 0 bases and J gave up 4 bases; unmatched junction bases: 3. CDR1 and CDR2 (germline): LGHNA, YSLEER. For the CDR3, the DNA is TGCGCCAGCAGCCAAGAACAGGGGAGTAATCAGCCCCAGCATTTT. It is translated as CASSQEQGSNQPQHF.

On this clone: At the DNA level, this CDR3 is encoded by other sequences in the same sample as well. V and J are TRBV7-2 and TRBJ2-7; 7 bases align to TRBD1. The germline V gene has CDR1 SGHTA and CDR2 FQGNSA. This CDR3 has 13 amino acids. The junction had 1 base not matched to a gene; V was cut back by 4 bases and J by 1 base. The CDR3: CASSWGQSYEQYF. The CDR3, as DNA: TGTGCCAGCAGCTGGGGACAGTCCTACGAGCAGTACTTC.

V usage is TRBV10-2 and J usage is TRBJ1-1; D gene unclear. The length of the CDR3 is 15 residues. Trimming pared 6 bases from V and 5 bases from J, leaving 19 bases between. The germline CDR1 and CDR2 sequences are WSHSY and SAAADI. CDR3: CASSERNRAGTEAFF. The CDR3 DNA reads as TGCGCCAGCAGCGAAAGAAATCGGGCTGGTACTGAAGCTTTCTTT.

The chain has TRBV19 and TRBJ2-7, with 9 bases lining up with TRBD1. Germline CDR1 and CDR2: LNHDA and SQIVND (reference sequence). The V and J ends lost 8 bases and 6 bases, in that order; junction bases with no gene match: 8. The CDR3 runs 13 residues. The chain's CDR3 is CASSGTGKAEQYF. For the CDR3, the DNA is TGTGCCAGTTCCGGGACAGGGAAGGCCGAGCAGTACTTC.

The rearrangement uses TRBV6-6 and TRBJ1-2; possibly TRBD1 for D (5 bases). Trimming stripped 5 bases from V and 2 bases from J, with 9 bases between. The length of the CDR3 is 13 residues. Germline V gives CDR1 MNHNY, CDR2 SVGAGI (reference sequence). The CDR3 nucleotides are TGTGCCAGCAGTATGGACATCAACTATGGCTACACCTTC. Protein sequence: CASSMDINYGYTF.

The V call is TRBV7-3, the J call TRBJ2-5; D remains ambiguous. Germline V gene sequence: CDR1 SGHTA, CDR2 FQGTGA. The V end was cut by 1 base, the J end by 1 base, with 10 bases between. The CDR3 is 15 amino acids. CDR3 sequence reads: CASSLMGSFQETQYF. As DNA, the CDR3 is TGTGCCAGCAGCTTAATGGGCAGCTTCCAAGAGACCCAGTACTTC. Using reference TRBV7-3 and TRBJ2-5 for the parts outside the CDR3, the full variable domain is GAGVSQTPSNKVTEKGKYVELRCDPISGHTALYWYRQSLGQGPEFLIYFQGTGAADDSGLPNDRFFAVRPEGSVSTLKIQRTERGDSAVYLCASSLMGSFQETQYFGPGTRLLVL.

DNA for the CDR3: TGCGCCAGCACGGTCGGGGGGCTGACGGAGACCCAGTACTTC. Translation: CASTVGGLTETQYF. The genes are TRBV5-1 and TRBJ2-5; D possibly corresponds to TRBD2 (7 bases). With 6 bases removed from V and 5 bases from J, the gap between germline ends came to 17 bases. The CDR3 extends over 14 amino acids. Germline CDR1 SGHRS, CDR2 YFSETQ.

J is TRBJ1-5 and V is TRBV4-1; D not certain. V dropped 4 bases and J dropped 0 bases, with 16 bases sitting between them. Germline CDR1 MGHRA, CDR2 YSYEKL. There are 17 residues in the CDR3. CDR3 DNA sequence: TGCGCCAGCAGCCGGTCGGTGGACCAGGATAGCAATCAGCCCCAGCATTTT. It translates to CASSRSVDQDSNQPQHF.

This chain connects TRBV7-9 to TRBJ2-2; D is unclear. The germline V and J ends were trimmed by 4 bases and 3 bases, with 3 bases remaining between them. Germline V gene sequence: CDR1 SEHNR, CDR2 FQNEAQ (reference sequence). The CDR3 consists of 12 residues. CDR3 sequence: CASSSHTGELFF. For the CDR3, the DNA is TGTGCCAGCAGCTCCCACACCGGGGAGCTGTTTTTT.

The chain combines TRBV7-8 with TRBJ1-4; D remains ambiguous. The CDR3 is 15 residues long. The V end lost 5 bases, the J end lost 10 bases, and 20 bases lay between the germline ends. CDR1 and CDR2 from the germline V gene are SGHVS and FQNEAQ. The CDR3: CASSPSEKGYGKLFF. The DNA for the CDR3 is TGTGCCAGCAGCCCCTCTGAGAAGGGCTATGGAAAACTGTTTTTT. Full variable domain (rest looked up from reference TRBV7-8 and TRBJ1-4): GAGVSQSPRYKVAKRGQDVALRCDPISGHVSLFWYQQALGQGPEFLTYFQNEAQLDKSGLPSDRFFAERPEGSVSTLKIQRTQQEDSAVYLCASSPSEKGYGKLFFGSGTQLSVL.

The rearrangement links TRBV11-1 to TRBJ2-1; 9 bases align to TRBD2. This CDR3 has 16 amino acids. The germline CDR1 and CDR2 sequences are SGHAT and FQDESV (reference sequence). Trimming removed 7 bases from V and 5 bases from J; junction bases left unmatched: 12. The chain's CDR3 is CASNRRRGGLDNEQFF. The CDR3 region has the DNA TGTGCCAGCAATAGACGGCGGGGGGGATTGGACAATGAGCAGTTCTTC.

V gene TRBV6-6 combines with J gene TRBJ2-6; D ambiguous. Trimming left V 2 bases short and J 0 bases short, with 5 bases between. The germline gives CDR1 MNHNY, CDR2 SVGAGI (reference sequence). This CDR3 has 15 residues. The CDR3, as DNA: TGTGCCAGCAGTTACGGGCACTCTGGGGCCAACGTCCTGACTTTC. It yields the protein CASSYGHSGANVLTF.